This is a list of T cell receptor beta chains from one sample in a study of blood T cell repertoires in COVID-19. The method was immunoSEQ multiplex PCR; TCRdb's version includes in-frame clones alone and lacks a portion of them. The sample records under 55,000 clones, 85% to 90% being singletons. The sequenced sample was peripheral blood. The receptor set was obtained from a woman older than 75 with COVID-19, enrolled during active disease. Both conserved end residues are part of each CDR3. D genes are given only for firm matches. Size tells how often a clone was seen (once, few, many) or the class of an expanded clone, and some rows leave it out.

>NA|NA|TRBV19|TRBJ1-6
CAPQGRAESPLHF
TGTGCCCCCCAGGGGAGGGCAGAGTCACCCCTCCACTTT
>NA|TRBD1|TRBV19|TRBJ1-2
CASSRDRGLYGYTF
TGTGCCAGTTCTCGCGACAGGGGGCTCTATGGCTACACCTTC
>NA|TRBD1|TRBV5-5|TRBJ1-1
CASSFGTENTEAFF
TGTGCCAGCAGCTTCGGGACAGAGAACACTGAAGCTTTCTTT
>NA|TRBD1|TRBV19|TRBJ1-3
CASSIDRAEGNTIYF
TGTGCCAGTAGTATCGACAGGGCAGAGGGAAACACCATATATTTT
>NA|TRBD1|TRBV24-1|TRBJ1-2
CATSDLGTGVDGYTF
TGTGCCACCAGTGATTTGGGGACAGGGGTGGATGGCTACACCTTC
>NA|TRBD1|TRBV5-5|TRBJ1-6
CASSPGTGGNSPLHF
TGTGCCAGCAGCCCAGGGACAGGGGGGAACTCACCCCTCCACTTT
>once|NA|TRBV24-1|TRBJ1-2
CATSDPTTNYGYTF
TGTGCCACCAGTGATCCGACAACCAACTATGGCTACACCTTC
>NA|NA|TRBV5-1|TRBJ1-4
CASSSRPVSTNEKLFF
TGCGCCAGCAGCTCGAGGCCCGTCTCAACTAATGAAAAACTGTTTTTT
>NA|NA|TRBV7-9|TRBJ1-4
CASSSTTINEKLFF
TGTGCCAGCAGCTCCACGACAATTAATGAAAAACTGTTTTTT
>NA|NA|TRBV4-2|TRBJ2-7
CASSQGRGASYEQYF
TGTGCCAGCAGCCAAGGACGGGGGGCCTCCTACGAGCAGTACTTC
>few|TRBD2|TRBV4-2|TRBJ2-7
CASSRHQDSGRAYEQYF
TGTGCCAGCAGCCGACATCAAGATAGCGGGAGGGCCTACGAGCAGTACTTC
>NA|NA|TRBV19|TRBJ1-4
CASSRLRGEKLFF
TGTGCCAGTAGTAGGCTCAGGGGTGAAAAACTGTTTTTT
>NA|NA|TRBV7-9|TRBJ2-2
CASRPGHSNTGELFF
TGTGCCAGCAGACCGGGACATTCGAACACCGGGGAGCTGTTTTTT
>NA|NA|TRBV18|TRBJ2-3
CASSRSQHDTQYF
TGTGCCAGCTCCCGGAGCCAACATGATACGCAGTATTTT
>NA|TRBD1|TRBV9|TRBJ2-1
CASSVAYRGQGYEQFF
TGTGCCAGCAGCGTAGCTTATAGGGGACAGGGCTATGAGCAGTTCTTC
>NA|NA|TRBV7-2|TRBJ1-6
CASSLRQFNSPLHF
TGTGCCAGCAGCTTAAGACAGTTTAATTCACCCCTCCACTTT
>NA|NA|TRBV7-3|TRBJ1-4
CASSLMRAGGNEKLFF
TGTGCCAGCAGCTTAATGAGGGCCGGGGGTAATGAAAAACTGTTTTTT
>NA|TRBD1|TRBV7-2|TRBJ2-1
CASSLAGTGVNNEQFF
TGTGCCAGCAGCTTGGCCGGGACAGGGGTCAACAATGAGCAGTTCTTC
>NA|TRBD1|TRBV28|TRBJ1-6
CASTSGLGTGNSPLHF
TGTGCCAGCACTTCGGGTTTAGGGACAGGCAATTCACCCCTCCACTTT
>NA|TRBD1|TRBV5-5|TRBJ1-5
CASSLRQGFSNQPQHF
TGTGCCAGCAGCTTACGACAGGGTTTTAGCAATCAGCCCCAGCATTTT
>NA|NA|TRBV18|TRBJ1-2
CASSPRGTSRYGYTF
TGTGCCAGCTCACCAAGGGGCACCTCACGCTATGGCTACACCTTC
>NA|TRBD1|TRBV30|TRBJ1-1
CAWRRQGGTEAFF
TGTGCCTGGCGGAGACAGGGAGGTACTGAAGCTTTCTTT
>NA|NA|TRBV7-9|TRBJ2-5
CASSPFGASTDFQETQYF
TGTGCCAGCAGCCCCTTCGGTGCCTCGACAGACTTCCAAGAGACCCAGTACTTC
>NA|TRBD1|TRBV25-1|TRBJ1-2
CASSEPGTAGYGYTF
TGTGCCAGCAGTGAACCTGGGACAGCCGGCTATGGCTACACCTTC
>few|NA|TRBV5-8|TRBJ1-2
CASRRGQGSYGYTF
TGTGCCAGCAGGCGGGGGCAGGGGAGCTATGGCTACACCTTC
>NA|NA|TRBV5-4|TRBJ2-5
CASSPYQETQYF
TGTGCCAGCAGCCCGTACCAAGAGACCCAGTACTTC
>NA|NA|TRBV3-1/TRBV3-2|TRBJ2-5
CASSQNPRSSQETQYF
TGTGCCAGCAGCCAAAACCCCAGGTCCAGCCAAGAGACCCAGTACTTC
>NA|NA|TRBV11-3|TRBJ2-2
CASSPSQANTGELFF
TGTGCCAGCAGCCCATCGCAGGCGAACACCGGGGAGCTGTTTTTT
>NA|TRBD2|TRBV28|TRBJ2-7
CASSGRRGGREQYF
TGTGCCAGCAGTGGTCGTCGGGGGGGACGCGAGCAGTACTTC
>NA|NA|TRBV18|TRBJ2-5
CASRVSATQETQYF
TGTGCCAGTCGGGTCTCGGCTACCCAAGAGACCCAGTACTTC
>NA|NA|TRBV13|TRBJ2-7
CASSLTRVQYF
TGTGCCAGCAGCCTTACCAGGGTTCAGTACTTC
>NA|NA|TRBV19|TRBJ1-3
CASRPTGGAGNTIYF
TGTGCCAGTCGGCCCACGGGGGGCGCTGGAAACACCATATATTTT
>NA|NA|TRBV28|TRBJ1-2
CASSLGGYYGYTF
TGTGCCAGCAGTTTGGGGGGGTACTATGGCTACACCTTC
>NA|TRBD2|TRBV28|TRBJ2-7
CASSNGLAGVFNYEQYF
TGTGCCAGCAGTAACGGACTAGCGGGCGTTTTTAACTACGAGCAGTACTTC
>NA|NA|TRBV11-2|TRBJ1-1
CASSQLGGGAFF
TGTGCCAGCTCTCAACTTGGGGGGGGAGCTTTCTTT
>once|TRBD1|TRBV6-5|TRBJ1-4
CASKATGGAGEKLFF
TGTGCCAGCAAAGCTACAGGGGGCGCTGGGGAAAAACTGTTTTTT
>NA|TRBD2|TRBV28|TRBJ2-7
CAGGGANEQYF
TGTGCTGGCGGGGGGGCTAACGAGCAGTACTTC
>NA|NA|TRBV15|TRBJ1-2
CATSRDSARAWGGYTF
TGTGCCACCAGCAGAGATTCGGCCAGGGCCTGGGGTGGCTACACCTTC
>NA|NA|TRBV30|TRBJ2-3
CAWSTDNTDTQYF
TGTGCCTGGAGTACAGATAACACAGATACGCAGTATTTT
>NA|NA|TRBV7-3|TRBJ2-1
CASSLDRRAEQFF
TGTGCCAGCAGCTTAGACAGGCGGGCTGAGCAGTTCTTC
>NA|TRBD2|TRBV5-1|TRBJ2-1
CASSLAPSGGGYTEQFF
TGCGCCAGCAGCTTGGCCCCTAGCGGGGGAGGGTATACTGAGCAGTTCTTC
>NA|TRBD1|TRBV3-1/TRBV3-2|TRBJ1-4
CASSLRGQGENEKLFF
TGTGCCAGCAGCCTGCGAGGACAGGGAGAAAATGAAAAACTGTTTTTT
>NA|TRBD2|TRBV10-2|TRBJ2-3
CASRSGGPYTQYF
TGCGCCAGCAGGTCGGGGGGGCCGTATACGCAGTATTTT
>once|TRBD1|TRBV19|TRBJ1-5
CASSIGDRGYNQPQHF
TGTGCCAGTAGTATAGGGGACAGGGGATACAATCAGCCCCAGCATTTT
>NA|NA|TRBV3-1/TRBV3-2|TRBJ1-1
CASSRGTEAFF
TGTGCCAGCAGCCGAGGCACTGAAGCTTTCTTT
>once|NA|TRBV23-1|TRBJ2-3
CASSPPDTQYF
TGCGCCAGCAGTCCCCCGGATACGCAGTATTTT
>NA|TRBD2|TRBV29-1|TRBJ2-4
CSVVSPSGVAKNIQYF
TGCAGCGTTGTGTCCCCTAGCGGTGTAGCCAAAAACATTCAGTACTTC
>once|NA|TRBV6-2/TRBV6-3|TRBJ2-1
CASSVLSSHYNEQFF
TGTGCCAGCAGTGTCCTTTCTAGCCACTACAATGAGCAGTTCTTC
>NA|TRBD2|TRBV7-9|TRBJ2-1
CASSLALAGGHQFF
TGTGCCAGCAGCTTAGCTCTAGCGGGAGGCCATCAGTTCTTC
>NA|NA|TRBV5-8|TRBJ1-2
CASSWSGTRYGYTF
TGTGCCAGCAGCTGGTCAGGGACTCGGTATGGCTACACCTTC
>NA|NA|TRBV3-1/TRBV3-2|TRBJ1-1
CASSSGWGGNTEAFF
TGTGCCAGCAGTAGCGGTTGGGGAGGGAACACTGAAGCTTTCTTT
>once|NA|TRBV28|TRBJ2-1
CASSFYNRGEQFF
TGTGCCAGCAGTTTTTATAATCGGGGTGAGCAGTTCTTC
>NA|NA|TRBV7-2|TRBJ1-5
CASSLAPQGTNQPQHF
TGTGCCAGCAGCTTAGCGCCCCAGGGAACCAATCAGCCCCAGCATTTT
>NA|TRBD1|TRBV4-2|TRBJ2-5
CASSQEDRGELETQYF
TGTGCCAGCAGCCAAGAAGACAGGGGGGAGTTGGAGACCCAGTACTTC